Listed below are T cell receptor beta chains from one sample, sequenced in a study of regulatory T cells in long-lasting Graves disease. TCRdb used MiXCR to reprocess the multiplex PCR reads, holding one entry per CDR3 protein. The sample includes about 470,000 distinct CDR3 sequences, about a fifth of them seen just once. Sequencing was performed on peripheral blood mononuclear cells (PBMCs), taken when the disease was refractory, from a patient treated with antithyroid drugs. These receptors were obtained from a female donor with Graves disease. CDR3s include the opening cysteine and the closing phenylalanine or tryptophan. The order of the fields is J gene, D gene, V gene, clone size, CDR3 length, CDR3 protein, CDR3 DNA. A D gene is named only where the DNA matches it firmly. Not all rows give a size; the values are once, few, many and, for expanded clones, a class.

TRBJ2-7 TRBD2 TRBV6-2/TRBV6-3 - 17 CASSYSGTSGSSYEQYF TGTGCCAGCAGTTACTCCGGGACTAGCGGGAGCTCCTACGAGCAGTACTTC
TRBJ1-2 - TRBV20-1 - 15 CSARDTGQRGIGYTF TGTAGTGCTAGAGATACTGGACAGCGAGGGATTGGCTACACCTTC
TRBJ2-2 - TRBV24-1 - 15 CATSEGHQGTGELFF TGTGCCACCAGTGAGGGACACCAGGGGACCGGGGAGCTGTTTTTT
TRBJ2-2 - TRBV3-1 few 16 CASSQETGPNTGELFF TGTGCCAGCAGCCAAGAGACGGGACCGAACACCGGGGAGCTGTTTTTT
TRBJ2-7 - TRBV7-2 few 14 CATQPRQLNGGQYF TGTGCCACCCAACCCAGACAGCTTAATGGTGGGCAGTACTTC
TRBJ1-1 - TRBV19 many 13 CASSIGGWTEAFF TGTGCCAGTAGTATAGGGGGATGGACTGAAGCTTTCTTT
TRBJ1-1 - TRBV7-8 many 13 CASSLEIPAGVFF TGTGCCAGCAGCTTGGAGATTCCGGCAGGGGTTTTCTTT
TRBJ1-1 - TRBV6-1 many 13 CASSLQGETEAFF TGTGCCAGCAGTCTACAGGGCGAAACTGAAGCTTTCTTT
TRBJ2-2 - TRBV24-1 many 18 CATSDPLLYGGHTGELFF TGTGCCACCAGTGATCCCCTCCTCTATGGGGGTCACACCGGGGAGCTGTTTTTT
TRBJ2-7 TRBD2 TRBV28 many 15 CASSASGASSYEQYF TGTGCCAGCAGTGCGAGCGGGGCAAGCTCCTACGAGCAGTACTTC
TRBJ2-5 - TRBV11-2 many 13 CASSLNSGETQYF TGTGCCAGCAGCTTAAACTCTGGGGAGACCCAGTACTTC
TRBJ1-6 - TRBV2 many 16 CASSELAAVGDSPLHF TGTGCCAGCAGTGAATTGGCAGCGGTCGGTGATTCACCCCTCCACTTT
TRBJ1-4 - TRBV11-2 few 16 CASSSRQFSANEKLFF TGTGCCAGCAGCAGCAGACAGTTCTCCGCTAATGAAAAACTGTTTTTT
TRBJ2-1 TRBD1 TRBV12-3/TRBV12-4 few 13 CASSSNTGGEQFF TGTGCCAGCAGTTCAAATACAGGGGGTGAGCAGTTCTTC
TRBJ2-2 - TRBV12-3/TRBV12-4 many 15 CASSLLTTSTGELFF TGTGCCAGCAGTTTACTGACCACTAGCACCGGGGAGCTGTTTTTT
TRBJ2-1 TRBD2 TRBV20-1 - 14 CSAPGTSGRLGQFF TGCAGTGCCCCCGGGACTAGCGGACGCCTAGGGCAGTTCTTC
TRBJ1-1 - TRBV28 many 16 CASSSRQTDMNTEAFF TGTGCCAGCAGTTCCCGACAGACTGACATGAACACTGAAGCTTTCTTT
TRBJ2-2 - TRBV27 - 14 CASSFSLHTGELFF TGTGCCAGCAGTTTTTCCCTCCACACCGGGGAGCTGTTTTTT
TRBJ1-6 TRBD1 TRBV28 many 18 CASSLGQGVSSYNSPLHF TGTGCCAGCAGTTTGGGACAGGGGGTGAGTTCCTATAATTCACCCCTCCACTTT
TRBJ2-2 TRBD1 TRBV11-2 many 15 CASRPPGQGTGELFF TGTGCCAGCAGGCCTCCGGGACAGGGGACCGGGGAGCTGTTTTTT
TRBJ2-5 - TRBV6-5 many 13 CASSYSPSETQYF TGTGCCAGCAGTTACTCCCCGTCTGAGACCCAGTACTTC
TRBJ2-3 - TRBV5-1 few 14 CASRNSGNTDTQYF TGCGCCAGCAGGAACAGCGGTAACACAGATACGCAGTATTTT
TRBJ1-6 - TRBV5-1 - 16 CASSQDRLSYNSPLHF TGCGCCAGCAGCCAAGACAGGCTCTCCTATAATTCACCCCTCCACTTT
TRBJ2-7 - TRBV29-1 few 13 CSALRVRTNEQYF TGCAGCGCACTCAGGGTAAGAACGAATGAGCAGTACTTC
TRBJ1-4 - TRBV20-1 - 13 CSARGERTSKLFF TGCAGTGCTAGAGGGGAAAGAACAAGCAAACTGTTTTTT
TRBJ1-2 - TRBV12-3/TRBV12-4 many 19 CASSFLRSAVGRGGYGYTF TGTGCCAGCAGTTTTTTGCGTTCGGCGGTTGGCAGGGGCGGCTATGGCTACACCTTC
TRBJ2-7 - TRBV28 few 16 CASSPSDSFASYEQYF TGTGCCAGCAGTCCCTCTGACAGTTTTGCGTCCTACGAGCAGTACTTC
TRBJ1-1 - TRBV12-3/TRBV12-4 many 12 CASSLGQAEAFF TGTGCCAGCAGTCTAGGCCAGGCTGAAGCTTTCTTT
TRBJ2-5 TRBD2 TRBV30 few 14 CAFTSGGAQETQYF TGTGCCTTCACTAGCGGGGGGGCCCAAGAGACCCAGTACTTC
TRBJ2-7 - TRBV6-1 few 13 CASNRDGSYEQYF TGTGCCAGCAATCGGGACGGCTCCTACGAGCAGTACTTC
TRBJ1-1 - TRBV7-2 - 11 CASSMRFEAFF TGTGCCAGCAGCATGAGGTTTGAAGCTTTCTTT
TRBJ2-5 - TRBV20-1 many 13 CSAPREVRETQYF TGCAGTGCCCCACGCGAGGTGAGGGAGACCCAGTACTTC
TRBJ2-5 TRBD2 TRBV10-3 many 14 CAIRVGGSEETQYF TGTGCCATCAGAGTGGGAGGGTCGGAAGAGACCCAGTACTTC
TRBJ2-1 - TRBV11-1 - 15 CASSPMGGQYNEQFF TGTGCCAGCAGCCCCATGGGCGGGCAGTACAATGAGCAGTTCTTC
TRBJ1-1 - TRBV30 - 11 CAWSVNQGAFF TGTGCCTGGAGTGTAAACCAGGGGGCTTTCTTT
TRBJ2-3 TRBD2 TRBV2 - 16 CASSESLASSTDTQYF TGTGCCAGCAGTGAATCACTAGCGTCTAGCACAGATACGCAGTATTTT
TRBJ2-1 TRBD2 TRBV7-8 few 16 CASSLAGGSVYNEQFF TGTGCCAGCAGCTTAGCCGGCGGGAGTGTGTACAATGAGCAGTTCTTC
TRBJ2-7 - TRBV6-1 few 12 CASRKVPYEQYF TGTGCCAGCAGAAAGGTGCCCTACGAGCAGTACTTC
TRBJ2-1 TRBD2 TRBV12-3/TRBV12-4 - 15 CASSPTSGTSGEQFF TGTGCCAGCAGTCCGACTAGCGGAACCTCGGGAGAGCAGTTCTTC
TRBJ2-1 TRBD2 TRBV7-2 - 19 CASSPKPTSGIGVYNEQFF TGTGCCAGCAGCCCCAAACCCACTAGCGGCATAGGGGTCTACAATGAGCAGTTCTTC
TRBJ1-5 - TRBV3-1 - 15 CASSQDGSVNQPQHF TGTGCCAGCAGCCAAGATGGGTCAGTCAATCAGCCCCAGCATTTT
TRBJ2-5 - TRBV28 once 16 CASSSPRDKEGETQYF TGTGCCAGCAGTTCCCCCCGGGACAAAGAGGGCGAGACCCAGTACTTC
TRBJ2-7 - TRBV28 many 13 CASSPPAPYEQYF TGTGCCAGCAGTCCCCCAGCTCCCTACGAGCAGTACTTC
TRBJ1-1 - TRBV28 many 14 CASSPFGEVTEAFF TGTGCCAGCAGTCCCTTCGGTGAGGTCACTGAAGCTTTCTTT
TRBJ2-3 - TRBV7-8 - 17 CASSLDTTQGHTDTQYF TGTGCCAGCAGCTTGGATACTACACAGGGACACACAGATACGCAGTATTTT